Listed below are T cell receptor beta chains from one sample, sequenced in a study of cytomegalovirus exposure and HLA in healthy donors. Using immunoSEQ multiplex PCR, the repertoire was profiled, and TCRdb retains in-frame clones only, with some absent. This repertoire shows roughly 160,000 clones, less than 90% found once; its top ten account for around 0.93%. The sequencing sample was made of PBMCs. Receptors were obtained from a man between 25 and 39 years old in good health and CMV-seronegative. Each CDR3 is given with its conserved first and last residue. Each record gives: V gene, J gene, CDR3 length, clone size, D gene, CDR3 protein, CDR3 DNA. The D gene is left open where the match is weak. Expanded clones get a size class; other rows say once, few or many, or leave the size out.

TRBV5-1	TRBJ2-1	14	NA	NA	CASSLASTDNEQFF	TGCGCCAGCAGCTTGGCCTCGACTGACAATGAGCAGTTCTTC
TRBV15	TRBJ1-5	15	NA	NA	CATSLRTVGNQPQHF	TGTGCCACCAGCCTTAGGACAGTCGGCAATCAGCCCCAGCATTTT
TRBV7-9	TRBJ1-4	13	NA	NA	CASSRDNNEKLFF	TGTGCCAGCAGCCGGGACAACAATGAAAAACTGTTTTTT
TRBV6-4	TRBJ2-2	15	NA	NA	CASSEGAGDTGELFF	TGTGCCAGCAGTGAAGGGGCTGGGGACACCGGGGAGCTGTTTTTT
TRBV5-1	TRBJ1-2	14	NA	NA	CASSLSSPGDGYTF	TGCGCCAGCAGCTTAAGCTCGCCGGGAGATGGCTACACCTTC
TRBV6-1	TRBJ1-2	14	NA	NA	CASSEARTVYGYTF	TGTGCCAGCAGTGAAGCAAGGACAGTCTATGGCTACACCTTC
TRBV27	TRBJ1-1	14	NA	TRBD1	CASSLFSETGEAFF	TGTGCCAGCAGTTTATTTTCCGAGACAGGGGAAGCTTTCTTT
TRBV5-6	TRBJ2-3	14	NA	NA	CASSLDLLADTQYF	TGTGCCAGCAGCTTGGACCTCTTAGCGGATACGCAGTATTTT
TRBV5-1	TRBJ2-5	14	once	NA	CASRPGSIQETQYF	TGCGCCAGCAGACCAGGGTCCATCCAAGAGACCCAGTACTTC
TRBV4-3	TRBJ2-1	17	once	NA	CASSQDFRRGWGNEQFF	TGCGCCAGCAGCCAAGACTTTCGCAGGGGCTGGGGGAATGAGCAGTTCTTC
TRBV7-9	TRBJ1-2	13	NA	NA	CASSLGRQDGYTF	TGTGCCAGCAGCTTAGGTAGGCAGGATGGCTACACCTTC
TRBV7-9	TRBJ2-7	17	NA	TRBD1	CASSPMLRQGAPVEQYF	TGTGCCAGCAGCCCTATGCTCCGACAGGGAGCTCCGGTCGAGCAGTACTTC
TRBV30	TRBJ1-3	13	NA	TRBD1	CASRQGAGNTIYF	TGTGCCAGCCGACAGGGGGCAGGAAACACCATATATTTT
TRBV7-8	TRBJ2-3	14	once	NA	CASSSQGIPDTQYF	TGTGCCAGCAGCTCACAGGGAATTCCAGATACGCAGTATTTT
TRBV13	TRBJ2-2	13	few	NA	CASSFGRLGELFF	TGTGCCAGCAGCTTTGGGAGGCTCGGGGAGCTGTTTTTT
TRBV7-9	TRBJ2-7	16	NA	TRBD2	CSSSSRTSGLSYEQYF	TGTTCCAGCAGCTCACGGACTAGCGGGCTCTCCTACGAGCAGTACTTC
TRBV10-3	TRBJ2-1	15	NA	TRBD2	CAISAGLADHNEQFF	TGTGCCATCAGTGCTGGTCTAGCGGACCACAATGAGCAGTTCTTC
TRBV9	TRBJ2-4	14	NA	NA	CASSAYQGRDIQYF	TGTGCCAGTTCGGCATACCAGGGGAGGGACATTCAGTACTTC
TRBV21-1	TRBJ2-7	15	NA	NA	CASTPGDGGEYEQYF	TGTGCCAGCACCCCCGGTGACGGGGGGGAATACGAGCAGTACTTC
TRBV19	TRBJ2-3	14	NA	NA	CASSVAGHTDTQYF	TGTGCCAGTAGTGTCGCGGGGCACACAGATACGCAGTATTTT
TRBV10-1	TRBJ2-1	17	few	NA	CASSPNWGLPTYNEQFF	TGCGCCAGCAGCCCCAATTGGGGCCTTCCCACCTACAATGAGCAGTTCTTC
TRBV28	TRBJ2-2	14	NA	NA	CASSGDRFAGELFF	TGTGCCAGCAGTGGAGACAGGTTCGCCGGGGAGCTGTTTTTT
TRBV5-1	TRBJ2-3	15	NA	NA	CASSLEGGGTDTQYF	TGCGCCAGCAGCTTGGAAGGGGGGGGGACAGATACGCAGTATTTT
TRBV28	TRBJ1-1	12	NA	NA	CASSPSDSEAFF	TGTGCCAGCAGTCCCTCGGACAGTGAAGCTTTCTTT
TRBV27	TRBJ2-1	16	NA	TRBD1	CASSPGNRGVYNEQFF	TGTGCCAGCAGTCCGGGCAACAGGGGGGTCTACAATGAGCAGTTCTTC
TRBV2	TRBJ2-5	14	NA	NA	CASSDPREQETQYF	TGTGCCAGCAGTGACCCCAGGGAACAAGAGACCCAGTACTTC
TRBV7-2	TRBJ1-3	14	NA	NA	CASSLSTSGNTIYF	TGTGCCAGCAGCTTGTCTACCTCTGGAAACACCATATATTTT